A single sample gave rise to the 20 T cell receptor beta chains below, sequenced in a study of shared clonotypes between healthy human individuals. The data were produced by immunoSEQ multiplex PCR, yet TCRdb's version contains in-frame clones alone and is incomplete. The profile covers about 110,000 clones, with 65% to 75% appearing a single time and roughly 24% taken by the ten largest. Sequenced sample: memory CD8+ T cells sorted from blood. The subset is: CD45RO+ cells pooled with CCR7-negative TemRA cells. The receptors originated from a woman in her twenties or thirties in good health.

The rearrangement uses TRBV5-1 and TRBJ2-7, with no clear D. Trimming removed 5 bases at V and 2 bases at J, with 14 bases between. Germline CDR1 and CDR2: SGHRS and YFSETQ. The CDR3 is 14 amino acids. CDR3 region: CASRFGSGPYEQYF. The CDR3 nucleotides are TGCGCCAGCAGATTTGGAAGTGGACCCTACGAGCAGTACTTC.

This clone was seen only a few times. This chain connects TRBV25-1 to TRBJ2-5; no reliable D call. Germline values: CDR1 MGHDK, CDR2 SYGVNS. CDR3 length: 14 residues. Trimming pared 7 bases from V and 1 base from J, leaving 13 bases between. CDR3 protein: CASTSPWAQETQYF. Here the CDR3 DNA reads TGTGCCAGCACATCTCCCTGGGCCCAAGAGACCCAGTACTTC. The full variable domain, its missing parts supplied by reference TRBV25-1 and TRBJ2-5, is EADIYQTPRYLVIGTGKKITLECSQTMGHDKMYWYQQDPGMELHLIHYSYGVNSTEKGDLSSESTVSRIRTEHFPLTLESARPSHTSQYLCASTSPWAQETQYFGPGTRLLVL.

CDR3 amino acids: CATSRGFGTKTHEQYF. DNA for the CDR3: TGTGCCACCAGCAGAGGATTTGGGACAAAGACCCACGAGCAGTACTTC. The chain is built from TRBV15 and TRBJ2-7; a weak D match, TRBD1 (6 bases). Germline CDR1 LNHNV, CDR2 YYDKDF (reference sequence). The CDR3 runs to 16 residues. The germline V and J ends were trimmed by 1 base and 5 bases, with 18 bases remaining between them.

The chain uses TRBV19 and TRBJ1-5; D remains ambiguous. This CDR3 has 17 amino acids. Trimming cost V 3 bases and J 0 bases, with 15 bases left between them. Per germline, CDR1 LNHDA and CDR2 SQIVND (reference sequence). CDR3: CASSIPRRRLSNQPQHF. The CDR3 DNA reads TGTGCCAGTAGTATTCCCAGGAGGAGGCTTAGCAATCAGCCCCAGCATTTT.

With respect to this clone: Only one base separates this from a far larger clonotype, so it likely reflects a read error. The CDR3 nucleotides read TGTGCCAGCAGTGGACTAGCGGGAGACACCGGGGAGCTGTTTTTT. Translating it yields CASSGLAGDTGELFF. The gene calls are TRBV6-1 and TRBJ2-2; TRBD2 aligns across 12 bases. J lost 3 bases, V lost 4 bases, and 0 bases had no gene match. From germline, CDR1 is MNHNS and CDR2 SASEGT. This CDR3 has 15 residues.

This clone occurred a few times. CDR3 residues: CAISEGTSQETQYF. The CDR3 DNA reads as TGTGCCATCAGTGAGGGGACATCCCAAGAGACCCAGTACTTC. The chain is built from TRBV10-3 and TRBJ2-5; D is possibly TRBD1 (6 bases). The CDR3 is 14 amino acids. Germline lookup yields CDR1 ENHRY and CDR2 SYGVKD. Deletions cut 2 bases from V and 1 base from J, with 8 bases between.

This CDR3 reads CASSFTTGELFF. Written as DNA, the CDR3 is TGTGCCAGCAGCTTTACCACCGGGGAGCTGTTTTTT. The V gene is TRBV7-9, the J gene TRBJ2-2; no reliable D call. There are 12 residues in the CDR3. V lost 3 bases and J 4 bases, leaving 3 bases between the germline ends. CDR1 and CDR2 from the germline V gene are SEHNR and FQNEAQ (reference sequence).

V gene TRBV25-1 combines with J gene TRBJ2-1; D unclear. CDR1 is MGHDK, CDR2 SYGVNS, per germline. Trimming cost V 2 bases and J 2 bases, with 16 bases left between them. The CDR3 is 17 residues long. The CDR3: CASSEGLGSAPYNEQFF. Here the CDR3 DNA reads TGTGCCAGCAGTGAAGGGCTGGGGTCGGCTCCCTACAATGAGCAGTTCTTC.

The rearrangement joins TRBV25-1 to TRBJ1-1, with D perhaps TRBD1 (5 bases). The CDR3 runs 14 residues. Germline V gives CDR1 MGHDK, CDR2 SYGVNS. Trimming stripped 4 bases from V and 1 base from J, with 10 bases between. The DNA for the CDR3 is TGTGCCAGCAGTGGGGCACAGGCGAACACTGAAGCTTTCTTT. Translation gives CASSGAQANTEAFF.

The chain has TRBV11-2 and TRBJ2-5, with D unresolved. The CDR3 contains 13 residues. CDR1 and CDR2 from the germline V gene are SGHAT and FQNNGV. The germline V and J ends were trimmed by 5 bases and 5 bases, with 12 bases remaining between them. CDR3 DNA: TGTGCCAGCAGCAAAGAGATGGAGGAGACCCAGTACTTC. This gives the protein CASSKEMEETQYF.

V is TRBV5-4 and J is TRBJ1-2, with D perhaps TRBD1 (5 bases). The germline V gene has CDR1 SGHNT and CDR2 YYREEE (reference sequence). The CDR3 spans 13 residues. Trimming stripped 4 bases from V and 5 bases from J, with 12 bases between. CDR3 sequence reads: CASSQTVTYGYTF. CDR3 coding DNA: TGTGCCAGCAGCCAGACAGTGACTTATGGCTACACCTTC. The whole variable domain, remainder taken from reference TRBV5-4 and TRBJ1-2, is ETGVTQSPTHLIKTRGQQVTLRCSSQSGHNTVSWYQQALGQGPQFIFQYYREEENGRGNFPPRFSGLQFPNYSSELNVNALELDDSALYLCASSQTVTYGYTFGSGTRLTVV.

The genes are TRBV6-1 and TRBJ2-1; D remains unclear. The germline V and J ends were trimmed by 3 bases and 4 bases, with 13 bases remaining between them. The CDR3 has 15 residues. Germline V gene data show CDR1 as MNHNS and CDR2 as SASEGT. The CDR3 DNA reads as TGTGCCAGCAGTGAGATGTCTGGTGATTACAATGAGCAGTTCTTC. Amino acids: CASSEMSGDYNEQFF.

This clone is a singleton in its sample. This sequence is one base from a far larger clone and is likely a read error. The V gene is TRBV27, the J gene TRBJ2-1, with TRBD2 matching over 7 bases. CDR3 length: 15 residues. The germline gives CDR1 MNHEY, CDR2 SMNVEV (reference sequence). V lost 5 bases, J lost 4 bases, and 8 bases stayed unmatched. CDR3 bases: TGTGCCAGCAGTATGACTAGCAGGAGTTACAATGAGCAGTTCTTC. It encodes CASSMTSRSYNEQFF.

In this sample, this clone turned up a few times. The chain joins TRBV7-8 to TRBJ2-3; 11 nucleotides line up with TRBD1. CDR1 and CDR2 from the germline V gene are SGHVS and FQNEAQ. The CDR3 runs 15 residues. Unmatched junction bases numbered 3, after V lost 3 bases and J lost 4 bases. The CDR3 protein is CASSLDRGPSDTQYF. The CDR3 coding sequence is TGTGCCAGCAGCTTGGACAGGGGGCCCTCAGATACGCAGTATTTT.

In nucleotides, the CDR3 is TGTGCCAGCAGTTACAGTTACCAAGAGACCCAGTACTTC. Amino acid sequence: CASSYSYQETQYF. This sequence joins TRBV6-6 and TRBJ2-5; no definite D call. Trimming removed 2 bases at V and 0 bases at J, with 4 bases between. The germline gives CDR1 MNHNY, CDR2 SVGAGI (reference sequence). The CDR3 is 13 amino acids.

This clone was recorded many times. The chain couples TRBV28 to TRBJ1-1; D uncertain. Germline V gene sequence: CDR1 MDHEN, CDR2 SYDVKM. Trimming took 4 bases from V and 1 from J, leaving 10 bases between them. This CDR3 is built from 14 residues. DNA of the CDR3: TGTGCCAGCAGTTCTGGGTTCGGGAACACTGAAGCTTTCTTT. Protein sequence: CASSSGFGNTEAFF.

The rearrangement joins TRBV21-1 to TRBJ2-1; the DNA was not compared with TRBD2, the D call given in the table. TRBV21-1 is described as a pseudogene. This CDR3 has 16 amino acids. Here the CDR3 reads CASSKVLTSGFDEQFF. The CDR3 DNA reads as TGTGCCAGCAGCAAAGTCTTGACTAGCGGGTTTGATGAGCAGTTCTTC.

This clone was detected only once. The junction shows a germline mismatch at one end, possibly a read error. This rearrangement joins TRBV10-3 to TRBJ2-5; a weak D match, TRBD2 (5 bases). The CDR3 runs to 13 residues. The germline V gene has CDR1 ENHRY and CDR2 SYGVKD. The CDR3 loop reads CASSSGLLGEQYF. In nucleotides, the CDR3 is TGTGCCAGCAGTTCCGGACTTCTCGGGGAGCAGTACTTC.

The rearrangement joins TRBV11-2 to TRBJ1-1; weak D call: TRBD1 (5 bases). CDR1 is SGHAT and CDR2 is FQNNGV in the germline V gene. Trimming took off 2 bases at V and 2 bases at J, with 15 bases between the two ends. The CDR3 covers 16 residues. The DNA for the CDR3 is TGTGCCAGCAGCTTAATGTCAGGGCAATTTAACACTGAAGCTTTCTTT. This gives the protein CASSLMSGQFNTEAFF.

This clone was recorded only once. The CDR3 protein is CASSRAKDREYEQYF. In DNA form, the CDR3 reads TGCGCCAGCAGCAGGGCCAAGGACAGAGAATACGAGCAGTACTTC. This chain joins TRBV5-1 and TRBJ2-7, with D possibly TRBD1 on 6 matching bases. V dropped 4 bases and J dropped 4 bases, with 18 bases sitting between them. CDR3 size: 15 residues. Germline-derived CDR1 and CDR2 are SGHRS and YFSETQ.